This T cell receptor (beta chain) emerged from a study of circulating and synovial CD4+ cells in juvenile arthritis. About this clone: Compared with germline, one end of the junction differs, possibly owing to a read error.

Germline V gene lookup returns CDR1 SGHAT and CDR2 FQNNGV. CDR3 length equals 11 residues. Only in-frame clones appear in the TCRdb table, and some are missing; sequencing was by immunoSEQ multiplex PCR. The sample has 3,400 or so clones, roughly 76% seen once. The sequence was obtained from a human donor with juvenile idiopathic arthritis. Input material: CD4+ T cells from synovial fluid. This chain uses TRBV11-2 with TRBJ2-7; D unresolved. CDR3 DNA sequence: TGTGCCAGCAGCTTAGCCTACGGGCAGTACTTC. Translated, it gives CASSLAYGQYF.